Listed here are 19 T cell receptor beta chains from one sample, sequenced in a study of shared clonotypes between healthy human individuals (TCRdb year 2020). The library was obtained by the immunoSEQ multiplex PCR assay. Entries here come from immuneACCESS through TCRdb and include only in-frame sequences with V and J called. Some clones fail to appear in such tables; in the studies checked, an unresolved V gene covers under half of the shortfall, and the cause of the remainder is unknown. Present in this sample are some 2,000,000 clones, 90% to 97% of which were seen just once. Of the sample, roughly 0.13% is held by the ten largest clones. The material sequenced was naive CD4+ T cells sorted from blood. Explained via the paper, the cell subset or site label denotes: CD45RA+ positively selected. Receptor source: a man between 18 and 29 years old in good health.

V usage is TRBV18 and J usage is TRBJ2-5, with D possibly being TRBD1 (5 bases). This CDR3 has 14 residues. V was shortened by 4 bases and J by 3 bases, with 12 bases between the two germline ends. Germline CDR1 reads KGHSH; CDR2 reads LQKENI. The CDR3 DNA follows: TGTGCCAGCTCACTTGACAGCTTAGAAGAGACCCAGTACTTC. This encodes CASSLDSLEETQYF.

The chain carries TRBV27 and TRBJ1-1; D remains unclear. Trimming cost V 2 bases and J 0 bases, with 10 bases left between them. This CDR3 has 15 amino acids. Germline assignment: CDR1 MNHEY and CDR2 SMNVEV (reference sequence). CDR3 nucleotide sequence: TGTGCCAGCAGTTTAACTTGGAAATTGAACACTGAAGCTTTCTTT. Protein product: CASSLTWKLNTEAFF.

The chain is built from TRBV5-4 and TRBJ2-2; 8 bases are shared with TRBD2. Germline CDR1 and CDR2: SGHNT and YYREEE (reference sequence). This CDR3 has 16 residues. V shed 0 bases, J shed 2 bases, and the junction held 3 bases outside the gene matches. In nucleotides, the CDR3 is TGTGCCAGCAGCTTGGGGACTAGCCCCAACACCGGGGAGCTGTTTTTT. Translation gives CASSLGTSPNTGELFF.

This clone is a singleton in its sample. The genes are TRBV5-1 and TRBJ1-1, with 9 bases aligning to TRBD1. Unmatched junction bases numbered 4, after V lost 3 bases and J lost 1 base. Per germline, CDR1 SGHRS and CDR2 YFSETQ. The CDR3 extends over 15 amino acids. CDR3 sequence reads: CASSSQTGGNTEAFF. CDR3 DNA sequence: TGCGCCAGCAGCTCTCAGACAGGGGGGAACACTGAAGCTTTCTTT. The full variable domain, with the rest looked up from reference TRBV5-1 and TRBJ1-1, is KAGVTQTPRYLIKTRGQQVTLSCSPISGHRSVSWYQQTPGQGLQFLFEYFSETQRNKGNFPGRFSGRQFSNSRSEMNVSTLELGDSALYLCASSSQTGGNTEAFFGQGTRLTVV.

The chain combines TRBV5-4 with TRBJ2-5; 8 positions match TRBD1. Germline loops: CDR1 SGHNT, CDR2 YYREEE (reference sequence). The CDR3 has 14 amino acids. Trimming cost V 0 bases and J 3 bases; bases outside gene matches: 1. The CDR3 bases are TGTGCCAGCAGCTTGGAGGACAGGGAAGAGACCCAGTACTTC. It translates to CASSLEDREETQYF.

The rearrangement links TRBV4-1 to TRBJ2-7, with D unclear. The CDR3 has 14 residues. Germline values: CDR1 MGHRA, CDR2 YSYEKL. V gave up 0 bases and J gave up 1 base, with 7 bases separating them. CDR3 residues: CASSQDAQSYEQYF. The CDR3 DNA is TGCGCCAGCAGCCAAGATGCCCAGTCCTACGAGCAGTACTTC.

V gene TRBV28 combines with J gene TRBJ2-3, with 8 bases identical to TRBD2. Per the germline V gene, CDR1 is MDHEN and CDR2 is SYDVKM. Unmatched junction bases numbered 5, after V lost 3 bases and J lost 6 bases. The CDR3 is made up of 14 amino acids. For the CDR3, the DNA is TGTGCCAGCAGTTTCCTGCGGGGGGACGATACGCAGTATTTT. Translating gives CASSFLRGDDTQYF. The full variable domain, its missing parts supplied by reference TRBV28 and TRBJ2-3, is DVKVTQSSRYLVKRTGEKVFLECVQDMDHENMFWYRQDPGLGLRLIYFSYDVKMKEKGDIPEGYSVSREKKERFSLILESASTNQTSMYLCASSFLRGDDTQYFGPGTRLTVL.

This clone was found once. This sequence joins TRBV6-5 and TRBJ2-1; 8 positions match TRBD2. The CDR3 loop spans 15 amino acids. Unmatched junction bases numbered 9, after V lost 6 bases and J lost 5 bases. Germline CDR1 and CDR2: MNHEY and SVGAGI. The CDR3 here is CASSPTGTRNNEQFF. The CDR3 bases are TGTGCCAGCAGCCCGACCGGGACTAGGAACAATGAGCAGTTCTTC.

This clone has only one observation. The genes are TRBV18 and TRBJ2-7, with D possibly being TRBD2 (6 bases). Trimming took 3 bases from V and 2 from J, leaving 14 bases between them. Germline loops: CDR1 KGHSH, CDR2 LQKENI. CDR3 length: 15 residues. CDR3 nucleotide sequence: TGTGCCAGCTCACCTGATAATAGCGGAGCCTACGAGCAGTACTTC. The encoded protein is CASSPDNSGAYEQYF.

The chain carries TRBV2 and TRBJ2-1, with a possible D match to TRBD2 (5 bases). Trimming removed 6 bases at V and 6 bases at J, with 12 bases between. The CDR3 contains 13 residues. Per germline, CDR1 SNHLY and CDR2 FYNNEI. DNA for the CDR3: TGTGCCAGCAGCACCAGGACTGGCAATGAGCAGTTCTTC. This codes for CASSTRTGNEQFF.

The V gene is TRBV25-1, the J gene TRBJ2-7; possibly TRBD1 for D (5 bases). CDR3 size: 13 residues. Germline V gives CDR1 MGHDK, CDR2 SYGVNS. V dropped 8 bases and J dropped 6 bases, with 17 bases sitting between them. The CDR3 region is CASQGVRSGEQYF. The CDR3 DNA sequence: TGTGCCAGCCAAGGGGTGCGGTCGGGCGAGCAGTACTTC.

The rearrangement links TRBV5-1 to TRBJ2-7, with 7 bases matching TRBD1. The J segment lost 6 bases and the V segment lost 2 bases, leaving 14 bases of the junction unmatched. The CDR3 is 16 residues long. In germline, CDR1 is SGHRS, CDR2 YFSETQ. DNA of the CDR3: TGCGCCAGCAGCTTAGCCCTAGGACAGGTAACGTTCGAGCAGTACTTC. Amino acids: CASSLALGQVTFEQYF.

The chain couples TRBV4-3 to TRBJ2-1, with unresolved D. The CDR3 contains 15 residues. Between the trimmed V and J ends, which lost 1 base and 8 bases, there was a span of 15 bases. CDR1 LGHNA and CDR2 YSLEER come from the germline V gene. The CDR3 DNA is TGCGCCAGCAGCCAAGTTCCTTTTAAGCTCGATGAGCAGTTCTTC. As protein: CASSQVPFKLDEQFF.

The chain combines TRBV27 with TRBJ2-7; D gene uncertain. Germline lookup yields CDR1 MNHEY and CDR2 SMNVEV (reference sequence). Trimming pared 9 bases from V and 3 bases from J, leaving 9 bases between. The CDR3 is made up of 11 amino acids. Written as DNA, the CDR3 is TGTGCCAGGCCTTACGGCTACGAGCAGTACTTC. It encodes CARPYGYEQYF.

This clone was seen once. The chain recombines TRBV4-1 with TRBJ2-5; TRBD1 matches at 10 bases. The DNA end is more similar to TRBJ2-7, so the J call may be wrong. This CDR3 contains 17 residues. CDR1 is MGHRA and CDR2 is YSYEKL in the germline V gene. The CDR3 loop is CASSQDRRTGGSYEQYF. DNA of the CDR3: TGCGCCAGCAGCCAAGATAGGAGGACAGGGGGCTCCTACGAGCAGTACTTC.

The CDR3 region is CASRPSRGLAGEGYNEQFF. CDR3 in DNA: TGTGCAAGTCGCCCTTCTCGGGGACTAGCGGGGGAAGGCTACAATGAGCAGTTCTTC. The chain joins TRBV12-2 to TRBJ2-1; TRBD2 was called by the table and not checked on the DNA. TRBV12-2 is assigned pseudogene status. This CDR3 is 19 amino acids long.

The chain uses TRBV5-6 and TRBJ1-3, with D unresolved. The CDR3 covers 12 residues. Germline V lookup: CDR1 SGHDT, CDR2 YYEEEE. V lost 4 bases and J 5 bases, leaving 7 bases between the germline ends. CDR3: CASSENRNTIYF. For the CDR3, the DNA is TGTGCCAGCAGCGAGAACAGAAACACCATATATTTT.

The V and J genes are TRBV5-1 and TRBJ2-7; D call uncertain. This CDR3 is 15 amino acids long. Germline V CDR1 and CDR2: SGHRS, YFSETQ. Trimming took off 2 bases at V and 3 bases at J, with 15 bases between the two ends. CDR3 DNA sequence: TGCGCCAGCAGCTTTGAACGGGCCGTCAGCTACGAGCAGTACTTC. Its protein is CASSFERAVSYEQYF.

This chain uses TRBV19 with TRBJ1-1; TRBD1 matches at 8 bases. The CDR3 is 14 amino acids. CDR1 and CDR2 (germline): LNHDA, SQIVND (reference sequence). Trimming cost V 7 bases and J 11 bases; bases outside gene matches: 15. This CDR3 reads CASIIGQGLGEAFF. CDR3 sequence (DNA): TGTGCCAGTATAATAGGACAGGGCCTTGGGGAGGCTTTCTTT.